This is a list of T cell receptor beta chains from one sample in a study of blood T cell repertoires in COVID-19. Assay used: immunoSEQ multiplex PCR; TCRdb lists only in-frame clones, some missing. The sample consists of 320,000 or so clones, 85% of them appearing once. The specimen sequenced was PBMCs or T cells enriched from blood (not recorded which). The receptors here all came from a woman in her 30s who had been exposed to COVID-19. CDR3s include the opening cysteine and the closing phenylalanine or tryptophan. A D gene is named only where the DNA matches it firmly. Clone size appears in some rows only: once, few, many, or a class for an expanded clone.

clone size: few; J gene: TRBJ2-7; V gene: TRBV5-1; D gene: -; CDR3 DNA: TGCGCCAGCAGCTTGGGTACGCAGGATCCGCAGTACTTC; CDR3 protein: CASSLGTQDPQYF
clone size: -; J gene: TRBJ2-2; V gene: TRBV5-4; D gene: -; CDR3 DNA: TGTGCCAGCAGCTTAGTGGGGGCGAACGGGGAGCTGTTTTTT; CDR3 protein: CASSLVGANGELFF
clone size: -; J gene: TRBJ1-5; V gene: TRBV10-3; D gene: -; CDR3 DNA: TGTGCCATTTCCGGGACTCGCAATCAGCCCCAGCATTTT; CDR3 protein: CAISGTRNQPQHF
clone size: -; J gene: TRBJ1-6; V gene: TRBV10-2; D gene: -; CDR3 DNA: TGCGCCAGCAGTGAGACAGCCCCCCGTGACCTCCACTTT; CDR3 protein: CASSETAPRDLHF
clone size: few; J gene: TRBJ1-1; V gene: TRBV7-9; D gene: -; CDR3 DNA: TGTGCCAGCAGCTCTCAGGGGCCGCGAGGGAACACTGAAGCTTTCTTT; CDR3 protein: CASSSQGPRGNTEAFF
clone size: -; J gene: TRBJ2-7; V gene: TRBV30; D gene: -; CDR3 DNA: TGTGCCGGGATGAGAAGCTCCTACGAGCAGTACTTC; CDR3 protein: CAGMRSSYEQYF
clone size: -; J gene: TRBJ2-1; V gene: TRBV20-1; D gene: -; CDR3 DNA: TGCAGTGCTAGTAAGCTAGCGAATGAGCAGTTCTTC; CDR3 protein: CSASKLANEQFF
clone size: -; J gene: TRBJ1-5; V gene: TRBV28; D gene: -; CDR3 DNA: TGTGCCAGCAGTAAAGTTTACGGGACAAGTCAGCCCCAGCATTTT; CDR3 protein: CASSKVYGTSQPQHF
clone size: once; J gene: TRBJ1-2; V gene: TRBV7-3; D gene: TRBD1; CDR3 DNA: TGTGCCAGCAGCTTAGCACAGGGGGCTTTACTCACCTTC; CDR3 protein: CASSLAQGALLTF
clone size: -; J gene: TRBJ1-4; V gene: TRBV5-6; D gene: -; CDR3 DNA: TGTGCCAGCAGCTTGAGATGGGCCCCTAATGAAAAACTGTTTTTT; CDR3 protein: CASSLRWAPNEKLFF
clone size: -; J gene: TRBJ2-3; V gene: TRBV7-9; D gene: TRBD2; CDR3 DNA: TGTGCCAGCAGCCCGCGGGGGGGCACAGATACGCAGTATTTT; CDR3 protein: CASSPRGGTDTQYF
clone size: -; J gene: TRBJ2-2; V gene: TRBV28; D gene: TRBD1; CDR3 DNA: TGTGCCAGCAGCCCGGGACAGATGGGCACCGGGGAGCTGTTTTTT; CDR3 protein: CASSPGQMGTGELFF
clone size: -; J gene: TRBJ2-1; V gene: TRBV2; D gene: TRBD2; CDR3 DNA: TGTGCCAGCAGTGAACAAGCGGGAGGACACAAGCAGTTCTTC; CDR3 protein: CASSEQAGGHKQFF
clone size: -; J gene: TRBJ1-4; V gene: TRBV5-1; D gene: -; CDR3 DNA: TGCGCCAGCAGCTGGGGAGCAGCAGCACAGAATGAAAAACTGTTTTTT; CDR3 protein: CASSWGAAAQNEKLFF
clone size: -; J gene: TRBJ1-5; V gene: TRBV6-1; D gene: -; CDR3 DNA: TGTGCCAGCAGTGAACCCTACCGACCCCAGCATTTT; CDR3 protein: CASSEPYRPQHF
clone size: once; J gene: TRBJ1-6; V gene: TRBV7-2; D gene: -; CDR3 DNA: TGTGCCAGCAGCTTTGACTTCTATAATTCACCCCTCCACTTT; CDR3 protein: CASSFDFYNSPLHF
clone size: -; J gene: TRBJ2-7; V gene: TRBV28; D gene: TRBD1; CDR3 DNA: TGTGCCAGCAGTTTCCCGGACAGGGTTATGTACGAGCAGTACTTC; CDR3 protein: CASSFPDRVMYEQYF
clone size: once; J gene: TRBJ1-2; V gene: TRBV3-1/TRBV3-2; D gene: -; CDR3 DNA: TGTGCCAGCAGCCAAGATTTGGGCCAGGGGAACTATGGCTACACCTTC; CDR3 protein: CASSQDLGQGNYGYTF
clone size: -; J gene: TRBJ1-2; V gene: TRBV30; D gene: -; CDR3 DNA: TGTGCCGCTCGGGGGGATGGCTACACCTTC; CDR3 protein: CAARGDGYTF
clone size: -; J gene: TRBJ2-5; V gene: TRBV7-3; D gene: TRBD2; CDR3 DNA: TGTGCCAGCAGCTTCGGGGCTAGCGGGAGGGGTCCAGAGACCCAGTACTTC; CDR3 protein: CASSFGASGRGPETQYF
clone size: once; J gene: TRBJ2-3; V gene: TRBV9; D gene: -; CDR3 DNA: TGTGCCAGCAGCTCACTACCCGATACGCAGTATTTT; CDR3 protein: CASSSLPDTQYF
clone size: -; J gene: TRBJ1-3; V gene: TRBV7-9; D gene: -; CDR3 DNA: TGTGCCAGCAGCACTAACCGGGGAGAGACCATATATTTT; CDR3 protein: CASSTNRGETIYF
clone size: -; J gene: TRBJ1-1; V gene: TRBV7-6; D gene: -; CDR3 DNA: TGTGCCAGCAGCCTAGCTCCGGGATCTTCTAACACTGAAGCTTTCTTT; CDR3 protein: CASSLAPGSSNTEAFF
clone size: -; J gene: TRBJ1-2; V gene: TRBV25-1; D gene: -; CDR3 DNA: TGTGCCAGCAGTGCCACCCACACAGGAATGGGCGGCTACACCTTC; CDR3 protein: CASSATHTGMGGYTF
clone size: -; J gene: TRBJ2-2; V gene: TRBV11-1; D gene: -; CDR3 DNA: TGTGCCAGCAGCGCCCCCGCAGGAGGTAACACCGGGGAGCTGTTTTTT; CDR3 protein: CASSAPAGGNTGELFF
clone size: -; J gene: TRBJ2-5; V gene: TRBV6-6; D gene: TRBD2; CDR3 DNA: TGTGCCAGCAGTTTTAGCGGGGTCGGTTTACAGACCCAGTACTTC; CDR3 protein: CASSFSGVGLQTQYF
clone size: -; J gene: TRBJ1-2; V gene: TRBV6-5; D gene: TRBD1; CDR3 DNA: TGTGCCAGCACCGAGGGGGCAGGAGCCTATGGCTACACCTTC; CDR3 protein: CASTEGAGAYGYTF
clone size: once; J gene: TRBJ2-1; V gene: TRBV10-2; D gene: TRBD2; CDR3 DNA: TGCGCCAGCAGAGCGGGGGGGCCCTCCTATGAGCAGTTCTTC; CDR3 protein: CASRAGGPSYEQFF
clone size: -; J gene: TRBJ2-5; V gene: TRBV5-1; D gene: -; CDR3 DNA: TGCGCCAGCAGCGCCCGGGGGGAGACCCAGTACTTC; CDR3 protein: CASSARGETQYF
clone size: -; J gene: TRBJ1-2; V gene: TRBV28; D gene: -; CDR3 DNA: TGTGCCAGCAGTTTGCGGCACTTAGAAAATGGCTACACCTTC; CDR3 protein: CASSLRHLENGYTF
clone size: -; J gene: TRBJ2-3; V gene: TRBV5-1; D gene: -; CDR3 DNA: TGCGCCAGCAGAAACCTAGGACAGAACACAGATACGCAGTATTTT; CDR3 protein: CASRNLGQNTDTQYF
clone size: few; J gene: TRBJ1-6; V gene: TRBV5-4; D gene: TRBD1; CDR3 DNA: TGTGCCAGCAGCACCGACAGGGGCCCGTTTGGGAGGGCCCTCCACTTT; CDR3 protein: CASSTDRGPFGRALHF
clone size: -; J gene: TRBJ1-5; V gene: TRBV6-6; D gene: TRBD1; CDR3 DNA: TGTGCCAGCAGAGATCAGGGGGTGAGAGGTCAGCCCCAGCATTTT; CDR3 protein: CASRDQGVRGQPQHF
clone size: -; J gene: TRBJ2-3; V gene: TRBV5-4; D gene: TRBD2; CDR3 DNA: TGTGCCAGCATGCGGGAGGAGCGCACAGATACGCAGTATTTT; CDR3 protein: CASMREERTDTQYF
clone size: -; J gene: TRBJ2-1; V gene: TRBV4-2; D gene: TRBD2; CDR3 DNA: TGTGCCAGCCGAGGGACTAGCGGGGTCGTTGAGCAGTTCTTC; CDR3 protein: CASRGTSGVVEQFF
clone size: -; J gene: TRBJ1-5; V gene: TRBV7-8; D gene: -; CDR3 DNA: TGTGCCAGCAGCTCGCTGAGGGCACTCAATCAGCCCCAGCATTTT; CDR3 protein: CASSSLRALNQPQHF
clone size: -; J gene: TRBJ2-5; V gene: TRBV27; D gene: TRBD2; CDR3 DNA: TGTGCCAGCCAAAGCAGCGGGACCAGCGCCCAGTACTTC; CDR3 protein: CASQSSGTSAQYF
clone size: -; J gene: TRBJ1-1; V gene: TRBV28; D gene: -; CDR3 DNA: TGTGCCAGCAGTTTATCGGCAGGGACTAACACTGAAGCTTTCTTT; CDR3 protein: CASSLSAGTNTEAFF